The following is a T cell receptor beta chain sequence with its context. Using its own MiXCR run on the RT-PCR reads, TCRdb lists one record per CDR3 protein. The sample lists about 680,000 distinct CDR3 sequences, 14% occurring once. The germline gives CDR1 WNHNN, CDR2 SYGVQD (reference sequence). The V end lost 6 bases, the J end lost 0 bases, and 15 bases lay between the germline ends. The CDR3 is 16 residues long. The chain uses TRBV10-1 and TRBJ2-4; D might be TRBD1 (5 bases). This sequence was found in a female donor in good health, serving as a healthy control. Source material: memory CD4+ T cells from blood. This CDR3 reads CASRDSPYLAKNIQYF. The CDR3 DNA is TGCGCCAGCAGAGACAGCCCCTACCTAGCCAAAAACATTCAGTACTTC.